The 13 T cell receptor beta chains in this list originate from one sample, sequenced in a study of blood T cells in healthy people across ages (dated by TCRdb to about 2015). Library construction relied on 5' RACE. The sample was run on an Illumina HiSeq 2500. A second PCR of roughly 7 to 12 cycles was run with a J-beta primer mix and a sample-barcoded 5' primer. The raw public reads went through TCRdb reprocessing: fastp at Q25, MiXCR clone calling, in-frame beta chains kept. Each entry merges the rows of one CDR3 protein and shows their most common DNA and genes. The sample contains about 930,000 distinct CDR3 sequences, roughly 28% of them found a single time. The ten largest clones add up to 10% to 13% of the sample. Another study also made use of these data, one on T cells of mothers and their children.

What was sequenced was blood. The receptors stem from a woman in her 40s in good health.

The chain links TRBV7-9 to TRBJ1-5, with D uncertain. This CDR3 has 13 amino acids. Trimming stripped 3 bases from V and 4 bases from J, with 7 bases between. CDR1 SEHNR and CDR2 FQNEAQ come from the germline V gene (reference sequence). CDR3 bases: TGTGCCAGCAGCTTGGATGAAAATCAGCCCCAGCATTTT. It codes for CASSLDENQPQHF.

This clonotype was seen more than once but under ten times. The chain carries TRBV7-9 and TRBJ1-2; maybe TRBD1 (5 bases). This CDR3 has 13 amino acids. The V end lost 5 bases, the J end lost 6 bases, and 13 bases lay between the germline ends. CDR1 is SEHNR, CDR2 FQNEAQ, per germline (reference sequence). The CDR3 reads CASSRREGDGYTF. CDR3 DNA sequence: TGTGCCAGCAGCCGCCGGGAAGGGGATGGCTACACCTTC.

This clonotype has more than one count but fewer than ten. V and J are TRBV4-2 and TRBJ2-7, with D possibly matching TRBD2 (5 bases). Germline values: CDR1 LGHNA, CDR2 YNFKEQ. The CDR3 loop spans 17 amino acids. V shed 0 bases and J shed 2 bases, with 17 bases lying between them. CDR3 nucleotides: TGTGCCAGCAGCCAAGACGTGGGTAGCGCCCAGGCCTACGAGCAGTACTTC. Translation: CASSQDVGSAQAYEQYF.

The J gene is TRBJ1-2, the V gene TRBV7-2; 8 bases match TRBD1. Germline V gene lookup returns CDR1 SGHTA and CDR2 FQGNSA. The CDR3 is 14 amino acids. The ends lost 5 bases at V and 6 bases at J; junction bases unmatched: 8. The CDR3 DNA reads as TGTGCCAGCAGCCGCCGAACAGGGGGAGATGGCTACACCTTC. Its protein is CASSRRTGGDGYTF.

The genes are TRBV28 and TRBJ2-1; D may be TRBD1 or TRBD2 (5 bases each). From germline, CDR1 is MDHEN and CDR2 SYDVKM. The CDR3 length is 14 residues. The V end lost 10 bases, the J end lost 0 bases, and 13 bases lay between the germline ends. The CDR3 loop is CATAPGSSYNEQFF. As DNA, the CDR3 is TGTGCCACCGCCCCAGGGAGCTCCTACAATGAGCAGTTCTTC.

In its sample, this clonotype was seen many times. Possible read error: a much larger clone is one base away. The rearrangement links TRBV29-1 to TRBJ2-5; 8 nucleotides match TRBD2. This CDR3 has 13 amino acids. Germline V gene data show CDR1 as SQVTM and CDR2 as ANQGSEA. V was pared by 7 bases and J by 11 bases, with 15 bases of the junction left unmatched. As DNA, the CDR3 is TGCAGCGCCGTAATTGCGGGACTAGTACAGCAGTACTTC. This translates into CSAVIAGLVQQYF.

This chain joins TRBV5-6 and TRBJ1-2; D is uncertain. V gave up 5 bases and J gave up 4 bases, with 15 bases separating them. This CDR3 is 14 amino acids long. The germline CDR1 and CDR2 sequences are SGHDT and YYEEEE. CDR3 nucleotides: TGTGCCAGCAGGCACTCGACGGGGTTCTATGGCTACACCTTC. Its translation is CASRHSTGFYGYTF.

CDR3 in amino acids: CASSDRDRDYEQYF. CDR3 sequence (DNA): TGCGCCAGCAGCGACCGGGACAGGGACTACGAGCAGTACTTC. J is TRBJ2-7 and V is TRBV5-1; 9 bases align to TRBD1. The CDR3 contains 14 residues. The V gene end was trimmed by 4 bases and the J gene end by 3 bases; junction bases not matched to a gene: 5. The germline V gene has CDR1 SGHRS and CDR2 YFSETQ.

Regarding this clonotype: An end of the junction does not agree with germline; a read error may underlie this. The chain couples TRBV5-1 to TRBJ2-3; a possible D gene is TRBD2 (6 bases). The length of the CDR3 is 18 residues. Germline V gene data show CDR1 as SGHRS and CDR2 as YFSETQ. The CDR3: CTSSLTSRLVSVTDTQYF. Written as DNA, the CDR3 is TGCACCAGCAGCTTGACGTCACGACTAGTATCTGTCACAGATACGCAGTATTTT.

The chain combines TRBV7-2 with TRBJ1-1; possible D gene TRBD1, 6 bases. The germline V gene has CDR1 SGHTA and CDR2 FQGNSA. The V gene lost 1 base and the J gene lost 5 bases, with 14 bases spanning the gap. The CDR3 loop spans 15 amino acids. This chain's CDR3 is CASSLGRGGYTEAFF. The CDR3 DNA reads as TGTGCCAGCAGCTTAGGCAGGGGCGGGTATACTGAAGCTTTCTTT.

The chain's CDR3 is CASSFDYRSGGYTF. The CDR3 DNA is TGTGCCAGCAGTTTTGATTATCGAAGCGGTGGCTACACCTTC. This rearrangement joins TRBV27 to TRBJ1-2; D gene unclear. Germline CDR1 is MNHEY and CDR2 is SMNVEV (reference sequence). The CDR3 covers 14 residues. V was pared by 3 bases and J by 7 bases, with 15 bases between.

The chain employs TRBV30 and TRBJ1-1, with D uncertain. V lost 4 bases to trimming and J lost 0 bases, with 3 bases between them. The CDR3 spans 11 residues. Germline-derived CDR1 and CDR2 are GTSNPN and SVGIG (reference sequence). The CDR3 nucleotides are TGTGCCTGGACAGTGAACACTGAAGCTTTCTTT. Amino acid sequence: CAWTVNTEAFF.

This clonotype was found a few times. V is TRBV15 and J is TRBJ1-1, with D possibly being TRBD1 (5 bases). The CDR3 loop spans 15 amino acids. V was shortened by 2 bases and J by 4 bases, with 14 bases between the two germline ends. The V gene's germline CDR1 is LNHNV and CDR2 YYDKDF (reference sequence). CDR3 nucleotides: TGTGCCACCAGCAGACGAACCGGCGGGGGCACTGAAGCTTTCTTT. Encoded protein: CATSRRTGGGTEAFF.